The clone carrying this T cell receptor beta chain was observed many times. Its specificity is unknown. TCRdb re-called the 5' RACE reads through MiXCR, storing one row per CDR3 protein. The sample yields approximately 47,000 distinct CDR3 sequences, 28% seen once. CDR1 LGHNA and CDR2 YSLEER come from the germline V gene. The CDR3 runs 15 residues. Trimming removed 1 base from V and 2 bases from J; junction bases left unmatched: 3. Study conclusions and caveats: Larger-cohort validation covered only one TCR beta V-J rearrangement.

Naive CD4+ T cells were purified with Tregs depleted by CD25. The material sequenced was naive CD4+ T cells sorted from blood. As to subset: naive CD4+ T cells, CD4+CD45RA+CD25-. This TCR derives from a female donor with breast cancer. J is TRBJ1-1 and V is TRBV4-3; 8 bases line up with TRBD1. In nucleotides, the CDR3 is TGCGCCAGCAGCCAAGTTGCAGGGGGCAACACTGAAGCTTTCTTT. This translates into CASSQVAGGNTEAFF.